This TCR beta chain derives from a study of CXCR3-negative and CXCR3-positive naive CD8 T cells. Study conclusions and caveats: Memory CD8+ cells showed much lower diversity, while both naive subsets were comparably high. Surface CD5 matched across naive subsets, and TRB CDR3 properties served to infer TCR strength. When CXCR3-positive naive cells were set against CXCR3-negative naive cells, the former had more hydrophobic TRB CDR3s. TRBV-TRBJ usage matched between naive CXCR3-negative and CXCR3-positive cells but not between memory cells.

All TRB cDNA libraries came from 5' RACE performed with UMI labels. One entry per CDR3 protein, without DNA, is what TCRdb gives after re-calling the 5' RACE reads. The sample spans tens of thousands of distinct CDR3 sequences; the ten largest clones claim roughly 0.62%. The CDR3 is 13 amino acids. Germline CDR1 SEHNR, CDR2 FQNEAQ (reference sequence). Notes on this clonotype: The target antigen is unknown.

Those CD8+ T cells considered naive were CD45RO-CCR7+CD27+CD95-. The chain recombines TRBV7-9 with TRBJ1-1; TCRdb calls TRBD1, which cannot be checked without DNA. Sequenced sample: naive CXCR3+ CD8+ T cells from blood. Described subset: CD45RO-CCR7+CD27+CD95- naive CD8+ T cells expressing CXCR3 (TNR3+). The clonotype comes from a human donor in good health. Some clones in this sample may be carry-over from other donors' samples. CDR3 sequence reads: CASGRQMNTEAFF.